Below, one T cell receptor beta chain is given with its context. The antigen is not known. Germline CDR1 and CDR2: MNHNY and SVGAGI (reference sequence). The CDR3 is 15 residues long. The J segment lost 5 bases and the V segment lost 0 bases, leaving 3 bases of the junction unmatched. The data were taken from a study of cytomegalovirus exposure and HLA in healthy donors. Broader study findings: Presence/absence analyses took donor sequencing depth as roughly uniform. A few V segments could not be told apart, such as TRBV6-2 and TRBV6-3, and were left out. Productive status was seen about 87% or about 30% of the time for most TCR beta V segments in an earlier analysis.

PCR used 60 Vbeta primers and 13 Jbeta primers. The assay was immunoSEQ multiplex PCR, and TCRdb's table has in-frame clones only and misses some. This table has about 180,000 clones, approximately 80% appearing once. The chain has TRBV6-6 and TRBJ2-3; 9 bases are a match to TRBD1. The sequence derives from a male donor in good health and CMV-seronegative. The specimen sequenced was PBMCs. CDR3 sequence: CASSYSADRGDTQYF. CDR3 bases: TGTGCCAGCAGTTACTCCGCGGACAGGGGAGATACGCAGTATTTT.